This T cell receptor beta chain was recorded in a study of human T cells and chemical hapten exposure. Across the study: DPC 0.01% went on the upper back by patch test, with reading at 6 days.

Time point meaning: pre-sensitization, week 0. Treatment defined: therapeutic diphenylcyclopropenone sensitization with weekly scalp DPC. The V gene's germline CDR1 is SQVTM and CDR2 ANQGSEA. After removal of 8 bases from V and 8 bases from J, the junction contained 16 bases not matched to a gene. The CDR3 covers 15 residues. Methods used by the authors: The number of TCRs in each sample had a median of approximately 95,000 and spanned about 23,224 to 690,600. TCRdb reprocessed the RACE reads with MiXCR, giving one entry per CDR3 protein. The V and J calls were determined by TCRdb, not by the authors. The table shows approximately 50,000 distinct CDR3 sequences, with approximately 11% occurring only once. Notes on the study in general: TCRs whose frequency exceeded 1 in 1000 remained the same following DPC sensitization.

This clonotype was seen many times. What it binds is not known. The chain has TRBV29-1 and TRBJ1-2, with 11 nucleotides matching TRBD1. The specimen comprised whole blood, sampled in connection with sensitization to the hapten diphenylcyclopropenone (DPC). The TCR comes from a middle-aged woman with alopecia areata. Some clones in this sample may be carry-over from other donors' samples. CDR3 sequence: CSTSGTGGPSWGYTF. The CDR3 bases are TGCAGCACGTCCGGGACAGGGGGGCCCTCGTGGGGCTACACCTTC.